The present T cell receptor beta chain was sequenced within a study of cytomegalovirus exposure and HLA in healthy donors. A word on this clone: Its antigen is unknown.

Overall study results and limits: A later analysis linked a missense variant in DCLRE1C to the trimming of TCR beta V and J genes. Immune exposure information comprised only CMV serostatus.

The CDR3 consists of 14 residues. Trimming removed 4 bases from V and 0 bases from J, with 10 bases in between. The germline V gene encodes CDR1 LNHDA and CDR2 SQIVND (reference sequence). The study ran its PCR with 60 Vbeta and 13 Jbeta primers. Libraries were prepared by immunoSEQ multiplex PCR; TCRdb keeps only in-frame clonotypes and omits some of them. Among approximately 110,000 clones, 73% were seen once, and the ten largest hold approximately 4.1%. Sample: PBMCs. J is TRBJ2-7 and V is TRBV19; maybe TRBD2 (6 bases). The clonotype originates from a woman aged 40-49 years in good health and CMV-seronegative. The CDR3 nucleotides are TGTGCCAGTAGTACCGCGGGACTCTCCTACGAGCAGTACTTC. The encoded protein is CASSTAGLSYEQYF.